This TCR beta chain derives from a study of CD8 T cells in Susac syndrome. It was with random hexamers that about 0.45 to 1 ug RNA was reverse transcribed. Across 54 Vbeta and 13 Jbeta, immunoSEQ multiplex PCR amplified TCR beta CDR3. TCRdb used MiXCR to reprocess the immunoSEQ multiplex PCR reads, holding one entry per CDR3 protein. The sample gives about 210,000 distinct CDR3 sequences, 90% to 95% of which show up once; approximately 0.094% is in the top ten. CD8+ and CD4+ T cells circulating in blood were sequenced for TCR beta. The control group consisted of healthy donors matched for age and sex. TEMRA cells were FACS-enriched, and CD8+ and CD4+ T cells were isolated negatively. Sequenced: CD4+ T cells from PBMCs. This sequence originates from a human donor in good health.

The CDR3: CASSAGARTNVLNEQFF. In DNA, the CDR3 is TGTGCCAGCAGCGCGGGGGCCAGGACTAATGTGCTCAATGAGCAGTTCTTC. This chain joins TRBV9 and TRBJ2-1; D may be TRBD1 or TRBD2 (6 bases each). The CDR3 totals 17 residues. Trimming cost V 3 bases and J 6 bases, with 22 bases left between them. The germline V gene encodes CDR1 SGDLS and CDR2 YYNGEE.